This T cell receptor (beta chain) stems from a study of metastatic and nonmetastatic thyroid tumors. In the study overall: Both malignant and benign thyroid patients supplied peripheral blood and tumor or nodule tissue samples, across which the repertoires of these patients were then compared.

For this clone: The antigen is not known.

The study's findings and limits: Benign nodules reportedly had significantly lower TCR beta diversity than malignant thyroid tumors in blood and tumor.

Authors' methods: Building a distant-metastasis classifier for papillary thyroid cancer drew on CDR3 differences across clinicopathological groups. TCRdb reprocessed the PCR reads via MiXCR. The V and J calls, along with clone size, are taken from TCRdb and not from the paper's own processing. This sample carries 25,000 to 30,000 clones, roughly 24% of them seen once, and the ten largest clones take 6%. No patient received treatment before thyroid surgery. The clonotype originates from a female donor with papillary thyroid cancer or a benign thyroid nodule (not recorded which). Some clones in this sample may be carry-over from other donors' samples. The material sequenced was blood.

The CDR3 sequence: CSAITGVGQPQHF. DNA of the CDR3: TGCAGTGCTATTACAGGGGTTGGGCAGCCCCAGCATTTT. This chain joins TRBV20-1 and TRBJ1-5; 7 positions agree with TRBD1. The CDR3 spans 13 residues. Germline lookup yields CDR1 DFQATT and CDR2 SNEGSKA (reference sequence). The J segment lost 7 bases and the V segment lost 4 bases, leaving 7 bases of the junction unmatched.